This TCR beta chain was sequenced for a study of shared clonotypes between healthy human individuals (dated by TCRdb to 2020 to 2021). The study in broad terms: The cohort comprised a couple of women and a few men aged 18 to 49 years. To increase sequencing depth and limit assay-specific biases, TCR repertoire library preparation and sequencing were carried out by different laboratories using diverse techniques. To estimate repertoire size and how much clonotypes are shared between individuals, the study performed deep sequencing of blood TCR repertoires from about five healthy adults. For each donor, CD4 naive and CD4 memory were each run on three plates, CD8 naive on two plates, and CD8 memory on one plate. Each donor's leukapheresis produced roughly between roughly 0.85 and 9.5 billion PBMCs.

Donors were healthy HIV-negative adults with no recently reported acute infections or vaccinations. Only Caucasian adults living in Nashville, Tennessee, USA were represented among the donors. CD4+ T cells were enriched by magnetic negative selection, after which naive cells were positively selected on CD45RA and the negative fraction was taken as the memory subset. After blood collection by leukapheresis, PBMCs were isolated using Ficoll-Histopaque density gradient centrifugation and then cryopreserved in the vapor phase of liquid nitrogen. Purity and quantity of every magnetically sorted T cell population were checked by analytical flow cytometry. Each sorted fraction had its genomic DNA isolated and then quantified by UV absorbance on a Nanodrop 2000c. The table lists this clone with a few counts. Its antigen target is currently unknown. No qualities accompany the bases; no much larger clone lies one base away.

The CDR3 runs 14 residues from the cysteine to the phenylalanine. Only the CDR3 DNA is retained, 42 bases long and in frame from the first base. For CDR1 and CDR2, the germline V gene lists SGHTA and FQGNSA. At the junction V is shortened by 5 bases and J by 3 bases, with 14 bases in between. TCR CDR3 regions were amplified from genomic DNA by multiplex PCR using the deep immunoSEQ assay. Genomic DNA extracted from each cell subset was distributed evenly over all wells of several immunoSEQ 96-well plates, and each plate served as one replicate. Each replicate PCR for sorted subsets received 150 to 250 ng genomic DNA, equal to roughly 30,000 T cell genomes. Purified libraries were measured with a Qubit 3.0 fluorometer, size-checked on a Bioanalyzer 2100, and measured again with the KAPA Library Quantification kit. Every immunoSEQ 96-well plate was sequenced on a separate single-read 150-cycle Illumina NextSeq 550 flow cell. The authors' pipeline ran thus. Because only junctional sequences without quality scores were contained in the immunoSEQ output, filtering matching that applied to full-length reads could not be performed. Sequences were annotated with PyIR, a Python wrapper for IgBLAST v1.9, using IMGT germline references to assign V/J genes and CDR3. Reads with weak V/J assignments (E-value above 1e-6), missing CDR3, stop codons, out-of-frame junctions, or ambiguous translated residues were removed. V3J clonotypes were defined as sequences sharing an identical inferred V gene, J gene, and CDR3 amino acid sequence. Percentage overlap between repertoires was calculated by dividing the number of shared unique clonotypes by the size of the smaller repertoire. RTK rarefaction, the Chao1 estimator, and Recon v2.1 estimates of unobserved clonotypes were used to assess repertoire richness. Generation probabilities were computed with OLGA for all TCRbeta clonotypes obtained by the gDNA method from a handful of donors. The source is immuneACCESS, and TCRdb retained only in-frame sequences with V and J called. Part of the clones is not carried over; for the studies checked, unresolved V genes explain less than half of this, and the remainder is unexplained. The V and J calls and clone size come from that table; D and trimming were worked out from the DNA. For this sample the table gives 850,000 to 1,200,000 clones, of which roughly 70% were detected only once. The ten largest clonotypes hold around 1.5% of the sample.

The full study reports these points: Sampling was restricted to blood, and TCR repertoires in tissue are likely to differ from TCR repertoires in blood. Because the study included a small number of donors, the genetic and exposure-history diversity represented was limited. Pairwise subsampling led to the expectation that sequencing depth would affect the degree of clonotype sharing among donors. Even with the large sequencing depth, rarefaction of the sorted-subset datasets indicated that sequencing was incomplete. Compared with non-shared clonotypes, the clonotypes found in all four sorted-subset donors had higher generation probabilities. Naive subsets generally had larger estimated clonotype richness than memory subsets did. Roughly 5.2% of naive CD4, around 3.5% of naive CD8, approximately 2% of memory CD4, and about 0.4% of memory CD8 clonotypes were shared across a handful of donors.

This sequence was found in a young man in good health. The sequencing sample was made of memory CD4+ T cells sorted from blood. The sample's cell subset or site, from its label and the paper: CD45RA-negative fraction. This receptor chain uses TRBV7-2 and TRBJ2-7, and possibly TRBD1, on 5 matching bases. The CDR3 in this case is CASSLDSLGYEQYF. The DNA sequence follows: TGTGCCAGCAGCCTAGACAGCTTAGGCTACGAGCAGTACTTC.